This T cell receptor (beta chain) was sequenced for a study of cytomegalovirus exposure and HLA in healthy donors. Whole-study findings and limits: TCR beta chains numbering 164 were designated cytomegalovirus-associated. A later analysis reported that several of the most significant clusters appeared to be linked to common viral pathogens, among them Epstein-Barr virus.

As regards this clone: The antigen is undetermined.

This PCR relied on a set of 60 Vbeta primers and 13 Jbeta primers. The table came from immunoSEQ multiplex PCR; TCRdb's copy has only in-frame clones and leaves some out. The sample records some 150,000 clones, 80% to 90% being singletons. CDR1 and CDR2 (germline): SGHTA, FQGNSA. This CDR3 contains 15 residues. V was pared by 2 bases and J by 6 bases, with 14 bases between. The sequence came from a woman aged 50 to 65 in good health and CMV-seronegative. The sequencing sample was made of PBMCs. This rearrangement joins TRBV7-2 to TRBJ2-4, with D possibly being TRBD2 (7 bases). The DNA for the CDR3 is TGTGCCAGCAGCTTAAACGGGGGGCAGGGAAACATTCAGTACTTC. Translating gives CASSLNGGQGNIQYF.